Below are 28 T cell receptor beta chains sequenced from a single sample in a study of cytomegalovirus exposure and HLA in healthy donors. This table comes from immunoSEQ multiplex PCR, and its TCRdb copy is limited to in-frame clones, with some not included. The sample consists of about 140,000 clones, approximately 87% of them appearing once. The source material was PBMCs. Receptor source: a man aged 18 to 35 in good health and CMV-seronegative.

The chain couples TRBV28 to TRBJ1-2; 8 bases agree with TRBD1. The CDR3 sequence is 14 residues long. V trimming: 5 bases; J trimming: 3 bases; junction bases outside the gene matches: 5. The germline V gene encodes CDR1 MDHEN and CDR2 SYDVKM. This chain's CDR3 is CASSHRGFDYGYTF. The CDR3 coding sequence is TGTGCCAGCAGTCACAGGGGGTTTGACTATGGCTACACCTTC.

The CDR3 region is CASSYGTGPYEQYF. CDR3 bases: TGTGCCAGCAGTTACGGGACAGGCCCCTACGAGCAGTACTTC. V is TRBV7-9 and J is TRBJ2-7; 8 bases agree with TRBD1. The CDR3 loop spans 14 amino acids. Germline assignment: CDR1 SEHNR and CDR2 FQNEAQ (reference sequence). J lost 2 bases, V lost 6 bases, and 6 bases had no gene match.

This chain connects TRBV5-4 to TRBJ2-3, with 10 positions matching TRBD2. Unmatched junction bases numbered 2, after V lost 3 bases and J lost 4 bases. Germline assignment: CDR1 SGHNT and CDR2 YYREEE (reference sequence). This CDR3 comprises 14 residues. The CDR3 here is CASSSSGGSDTQYF. CDR3 sequence (DNA): TGTGCCAGCAGCTCTAGCGGGGGTTCAGATACGCAGTATTTT.

This chain links TRBV5-4 with TRBJ1-2; D gene unclear. The CDR3 runs 13 residues. Germline-derived CDR1 and CDR2 are SGHNT and YYREEE (reference sequence). V gave up 1 base and J gave up 8 bases, with 12 bases separating them. CDR3 DNA sequence: TGTGCCAGCAGCTTGCCTAGAGCGGAAGGCTACACCTTC. It codes for CASSLPRAEGYTF.

This clone came up many times. The chain has TRBV6-1 and TRBJ1-5, with a tentative D call TRBD1 (6 bases). CDR3 size: 14 residues. CDR1 and CDR2 from the germline V gene are MNHNS and SASEGT. The V end was cut by 4 bases, the J end by 14 bases, with 21 bases between. The CDR3 nucleotides are TGTGCCAGCAGTGTATACGACCGGGACAAAGATAAGCATTTT. This translates into CASSVYDRDKDKHF.

The DNA for the CDR3 is TGTGCCTGGAGTGTTAACAGGGGGTTTTGGTGGACCGAGCAGTACTTC. It yields the protein CAWSVNRGFWWTEQYF. The J gene is TRBJ2-7, the V gene TRBV30, with 8 positions matching TRBD1. Germline V gene sequence: CDR1 GTSNPN, CDR2 SVGIG (reference sequence). This CDR3 contains 16 residues. With V trimmed by 0 bases and J by 6 bases, 13 bases remained unmatched. Looking up the rest from reference TRBV30 and TRBJ2-7 gives the full variable domain: SQTIHQWPATLVQPVGSPLSLECTVEGTSNPNLYWYRQAAGRGLQLLFYSVGIGQISSEVPQNLSASRPQDRQFILSSKKLLLSDSGFYLCAWSVNRGFWWTEQYFGPGTRLTVT.

This rearrangement joins TRBV5-1 to TRBJ1-2; 9 nucleotides agree with TRBD1. Trimming removed 5 bases from V and 4 bases from J; junction bases left unmatched: 33. Germline CDR1 and CDR2: SGHRS and YFSETQ. CDR3 length: 23 residues. CDR3 amino acids: CASSPTIVPPGQYGQGFRYGYTF. The CDR3 coding sequence is TGCGCCAGCAGTCCAACGATTGTACCTCCAGGACAGTACGGACAGGGGTTCCGCTATGGCTACACCTTC.

J is TRBJ2-1 and V is TRBV10-2; 7 bases are a match to TRBD2. There are 15 residues in the CDR3. Germline-derived CDR1 and CDR2 are WSHSY and SAAADI. Trimming took 1 base from V and 3 from J; bases not matched to a gene: 3. In DNA form, the CDR3 reads TGCGCCAGCAGTGAGTGGGCTAGCGGCTACAATGAGCAGTTCTTC. Protein sequence: CASSEWASGYNEQFF.

The chain has TRBV15 and TRBJ1-4, with 11 bases matching TRBD1. V shed 4 bases and J 7 bases; nucleotides not matched to a gene: 8. CDR3 size: 16 residues. Germline loops: CDR1 LNHNV, CDR2 YYDKDF (reference sequence). The CDR3 bases are TGTGCCACCAGCAAATACCGGGACAGGGGGGCTGAAAAACTGTTTTTT. Amino acid sequence: CATSKYRDRGAEKLFF.

This clone was recorded only once. The J gene is TRBJ1-5, the V gene TRBV18; 9 bases are shared with TRBD1. This CDR3 is built from 16 residues. CDR1 is KGHSH and CDR2 is LQKENI in the germline V gene. V shed 0 bases, J shed 3 bases, and the junction held 3 bases outside the gene matches. CDR3 sequence: CASSPPGQGHNQPQHF. DNA for the CDR3: TGTGCCAGCTCACCACCTGGACAGGGGCACAATCAGCCCCAGCATTTT.

This clone was seen only a few times. V is TRBV6-5 and J is TRBJ1-2; TRBD1 might be the D (6 bases). The V end was cut by 0 bases, the J end by 6 bases, with 14 bases between. This CDR3 has 15 amino acids. CDR1 MNHEY and CDR2 SVGAGI come from the germline V gene. CDR3 amino acids: CASSYSLYNRDGYTF. CDR3 in DNA: TGTGCCAGCAGTTACTCCCTATATAACAGGGATGGCTACACCTTC.

This chain uses TRBV30 with TRBJ1-5; the D gene is possibly TRBD1 (5 bases). Germline CDR1 GTSNPN, CDR2 SVGIG (reference sequence). This CDR3 is 12 amino acids long. The V gene lost 2 bases and the J gene lost 7 bases, with 9 bases spanning the gap. CDR3 protein: CAWSQGRQPQHF. The CDR3 region has the DNA TGTGCCTGGAGTCAGGGTCGGCAGCCCCAGCATTTT.

The rearrangement links TRBV18 to TRBJ1-1; D ambiguous. CDR1 is KGHSH, CDR2 LQKENI, per germline. The CDR3 is made up of 14 amino acids. Trimming stripped 3 bases from V and 6 bases from J, with 14 bases between. CDR3 residues: CASSPLEQTPEAFF. Written as DNA, the CDR3 is TGTGCCAGCTCACCTTTAGAACAGACCCCTGAAGCTTTCTTT.

CDR3 in amino acids: CASSQPLAGTNQPQHF. The DNA for the CDR3 is TGTGCCAGCAGCCAACCCCTTGCAGGAACAAATCAGCCCCAGCATTTT. This chain joins TRBV4-2 and TRBJ1-5; D uncertain. This CDR3 contains 16 residues. Between the trimmed V and J ends, which lost 2 bases and 4 bases, there was a span of 15 bases. Germline loops: CDR1 LGHNA, CDR2 YNFKEQ.

This chain uses TRBV7-2 with TRBJ2-7; D possibly corresponds to TRBD1 (5 bases). Trimming shortened V by 4 bases and J by 6 bases, and 16 bases separated the two germline ends. The germline V gene encodes CDR1 SGHTA and CDR2 FQGNSA. This CDR3 region has 14 residues. CDR3 coding DNA: TGTGCCAGCAGCTCCGTAAGAAGACAGACCGAGCAGTACTTC. Encoded protein: CASSSVRRQTEQYF.

This chain uses TRBV12-5 with TRBJ2-1; 11 nucleotides match TRBD2. This CDR3 region has 16 residues. Germline CDR1 LGHNT, CDR2 FRNRAP. Losses at the gene ends were 4 bases for V and 8 bases for J; bases not matched to a gene: 10. CDR3 sequence reads: CASGSRLAGIYDEQFF. In DNA form, the CDR3 reads TGTGCTAGTGGTTCTAGACTAGCGGGAATTTACGATGAGCAGTTCTTC. Drawing the rest from reference TRBV12-5 and TRBJ2-1, the complete variable domain is DARVTQTPRHKVTEMGQEVTMRCQPILGHNTVFWYRQTMMQGLELLAYFRNRAPLDDSGMPKDRFSAEMPDATLATLKIQPSEPRDSAVYFCASGSRLAGIYDEQFFGPGTRLTVL.

The chain couples TRBV15 to TRBJ2-5; D uncertain. V lost 1 base to trimming and J lost 4 bases, with 10 bases between them. The CDR3 has 14 amino acids. The germline V gene encodes CDR1 LNHNV and CDR2 YYDKDF (reference sequence). In DNA, the CDR3 is TGTGCCACCAGCAGAGTAGCCTCCCTAGAGACCCAGTACTTC. Translated: CATSRVASLETQYF.

The chain has TRBV18 and TRBJ2-7; D is unresolved. V was clipped by 3 bases and J by 3 bases, with 12 bases between them. Germline V gene data show CDR1 as KGHSH and CDR2 as LQKENI. CDR3 length equals 14 residues. The CDR3 DNA sequence: TGTGCCAGCTCACCGGGTCTAGTAAACTACGAGCAGTACTTC. This sequence encodes CASSPGLVNYEQYF.

The genes are TRBV7-9 and TRBJ2-7; a weak D match, TRBD1 (5 bases). From germline, CDR1 is SEHNR and CDR2 FQNEAQ (reference sequence). Trimming left V 3 bases short and J 3 bases short, with 12 bases between. The CDR3 has 14 residues. CDR3 sequence: CASSFTGIHYEQYF. In nucleotides, the CDR3 is TGTGCCAGCAGCTTCACAGGTATCCACTACGAGCAGTACTTC. Using reference TRBV7-9 and TRBJ2-7 for the parts outside the CDR3, the full variable domain is DTGVSQNPRHKITKRGQNVTFRCDPISEHNRLYWYRQTLGQGPEFLTYFQNEAQLEKSRLLSDRFSAERPKGSFSTLEIQRTEQGDSAMYLCASSFTGIHYEQYFGPGTRLTVT.

The J gene is TRBJ2-3, the V gene TRBV6-5; no clear D gene. This CDR3 region has 13 residues. Germline CDR1 reads MNHEY; CDR2 reads SVGAGI. V shed 0 bases and J shed 6 bases, with 7 bases lying between them. CDR3 DNA: TGTGCCAGCAGTTACTCGTCTACGGATACGCAGTATTTT. Its protein is CASSYSSTDTQYF.

The chain recombines TRBV9 with TRBJ1-3; D is perhaps TRBD1 (5 bases). The CDR3 sequence is 14 residues long. V lost 3 bases and J 0 bases, leaving 7 bases between the germline ends. Germline V lookup: CDR1 SGDLS, CDR2 YYNGEE. CDR3 residues: CASSADSSGNTIYF. The CDR3 DNA reads TGTGCCAGCAGCGCCGACAGCTCTGGAAACACCATATATTTT. The whole variable domain, remainder taken from reference TRBV9 and TRBJ1-3, is DSGVTQTPKHLITATGQRVTLRCSPRSGDLSVYWYQQSLDQGLQFLIQYYNGEERAKGNILERFSAQQFPDLHSELNLSSLELGDSALYFCASSADSSGNTIYFGEGSWLTVV.

The chain joins TRBV11-2 to TRBJ1-2; 8 positions match TRBD1. CDR1 is SGHAT and CDR2 is FQNNGV in the germline V gene. The length of the CDR3 is 15 residues. After removal of 1 base from V and 8 bases from J, the junction contained 9 bases not matched to a gene. This CDR3 is CASSLVFVTGDGYTF. CDR3 coding DNA: TGTGCCAGCAGCTTAGTTTTTGTGACAGGGGACGGCTACACCTTC.

The chain recombines TRBV2 with TRBJ2-3, with 9 positions matching TRBD2. The CDR3 runs 17 residues. The V segment lost 7 bases and the J segment 5 bases; nucleotides outside the gene matches: 16. The germline V gene encodes CDR1 SNHLY and CDR2 FYNNEI. The CDR3 coding sequence is TGTGCCAGCACCACCCATGACGGCGGGGGGGCCAAAGATACGCAGTATTTT. Amino acids: CASTTHDGGGAKDTQYF.

The CDR3 spells CASGLGQAEASGANVLTF. The CDR3 coding sequence is TGTGCTAGTGGTTTGGGACAGGCCGAAGCCTCTGGGGCCAACGTCCTGACTTTC. This chain links TRBV12-5 with TRBJ2-6; D perhaps matches TRBD1 (6 bases). This CDR3 is built from 18 residues. Germline V gene data show CDR1 as LGHNT and CDR2 as FRNRAP. The V and J ends lost 1 base and 0 bases respectively, with 13 bases between them.

This chain connects TRBV11-2 to TRBJ2-2, with D possibly matching TRBD1 (6 bases). V lost 3 bases to trimming and J lost 3 bases, with 11 bases between them. CDR1 SGHAT and CDR2 FQNNGV come from the germline V gene. There are 15 residues in the CDR3. The CDR3 bases are TGTGCCAGCAGCTTGCAGGGGAAGGACACCGGGGAGCTGTTTTTT. This gives the protein CASSLQGKDTGELFF.

DNA for the CDR3: TGTGCCAGCAGCTTAGTGCCCTTAGTCAACGAGCAGTACTTC. This codes for CASSLVPLVNEQYF. The gene calls are TRBV11-2 and TRBJ2-7, with D unclear. Trimming took off 1 base at V and 5 bases at J, with 12 bases between the two ends. The CDR3 covers 14 residues. Germline loops: CDR1 SGHAT, CDR2 FQNNGV.

The chain combines TRBV5-4 with TRBJ2-7; 11 bases agree with TRBD2. Germline loops: CDR1 SGHNT, CDR2 YYREEE (reference sequence). Trimming took 3 bases from V and 4 from J; bases not matched to a gene: 3. This CDR3 region has 14 residues. The CDR3 DNA reads TGTGCCAGCAGCTCGGGACTAGCGGAATACGAGCAGTACTTC. It specifies CASSSGLAEYEQYF.

This clone was seen only once. The chain has TRBV2 and TRBJ2-6, with TRBD1 identical over 9 bases. V was pared by 6 bases and J by 4 bases, with 4 bases of the junction left unmatched. The CDR3 extends over 15 amino acids. Germline assignment: CDR1 SNHLY and CDR2 FYNNEI. CDR3 residues: CASSGDRAGANVLTF. The CDR3 DNA reads TGTGCCAGCAGCGGGGACAGGGCGGGGGCCAACGTCCTGACTTTC.